This entry features one T cell receptor (beta chain) sequence. Antigen: not known. The data were obtained in a study of cytomegalovirus exposure and HLA in healthy donors. Study-level points and caveats: Analyzed later, most CMV-associated TCR beta chains appeared HLA-restricted.

13 Jbeta primers and 60 Vbeta primers were used for the PCR. Method: immunoSEQ multiplex PCR; TCRdb's copy keeps in-frame clones and lacks some. The profile shows some 110,000 clones, approximately 80% of them singletons. The sequence derives from a woman between 18 and 29 years old in good health and CMV-seropositive. What was sequenced was PBMCs.

The DNA for the CDR3 is TGCGCCAGCAGCCAGGACAGAAAGATGAACACTGAAGCTTTCTTT. Residues: CASSQDRKMNTEAFF. The chain recombines TRBV4-1 with TRBJ1-1; TRBD1 is a possible D gene (6 bases). V lost 3 bases and J lost 0, with 11 bases in between. CDR1 and CDR2 from the germline V gene are MGHRA and YSYEKL. The CDR3 is 15 residues long.